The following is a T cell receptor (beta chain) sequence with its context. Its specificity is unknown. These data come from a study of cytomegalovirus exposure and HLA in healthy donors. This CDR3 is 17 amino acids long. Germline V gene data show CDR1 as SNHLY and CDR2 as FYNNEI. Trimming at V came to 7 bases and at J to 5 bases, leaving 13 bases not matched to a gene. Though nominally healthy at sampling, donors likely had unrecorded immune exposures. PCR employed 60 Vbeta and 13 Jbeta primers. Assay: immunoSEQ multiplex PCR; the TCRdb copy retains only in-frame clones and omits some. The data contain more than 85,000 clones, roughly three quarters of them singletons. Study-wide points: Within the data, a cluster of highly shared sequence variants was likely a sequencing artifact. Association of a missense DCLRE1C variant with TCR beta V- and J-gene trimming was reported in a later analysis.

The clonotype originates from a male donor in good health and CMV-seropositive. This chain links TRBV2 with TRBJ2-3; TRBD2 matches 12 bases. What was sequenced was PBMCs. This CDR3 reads CASNGRSSGRAVDTQYF. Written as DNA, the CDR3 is TGTGCCAGCAACGGTCGTTCTAGCGGGAGGGCCGTAGATACGCAGTATTTT. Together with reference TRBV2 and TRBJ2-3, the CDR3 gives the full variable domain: EPEVTQTPSHQVTQMGQEVILRCVPISNHLYFYWYRQILGQKVEFLVSFYNNEISEKSEIFDDQFSVERPDGSNFTLKIRSTKLEDSAMYFCASNGRSSGRAVDTQYFGPGTRLTVL.